This entry is about one T cell receptor beta chain. Its matching antigen is unknown. Pooled together were second doses at about 4 or about 12 weeks. This sample was taken from a study of T cell responses to AZD1222 COVID-19 vaccine. Whole-study findings and limits: Clonal diversity may have been underestimated, and the donors were mostly white British, with more females than males. Rises in breadth and depth of Spike-specific TCRs came after two AZD1222 doses.

This CDR3 region has 14 residues. Germline V gene sequence: CDR1 MNHEY, CDR2 SVGEGT. Trimming cost V 4 bases and J 7 bases, with 14 bases left between them. Data came from immunoSEQ multiplex PCR; TCRdb stores just in-frame clones and leaves some out. There are around 130,000 clones in the sample; more than 85% occur only once, and approximately 2% lies in the top ten. The chain carries TRBV6-2 or TRBV6-3 and TRBJ2-1; tentative D call: TRBD2 (6 bases). The sequence was obtained from an adult who received the AZD1222 COVID-19 vaccine. The sequenced sample was peripheral blood, obtained 28 days after the second AZD1222 dose. The CDR3 DNA follows: TGTGCCAGCAGTTTCGGAGGGGCGGGGAATGAGCAGTTCTTC. This gives the protein CASSFGGAGNEQFF.